This T cell receptor beta chain was found in a study of cytomegalovirus exposure and HLA in healthy donors (dated by TCRdb to the late 2010s). Regarding the study in general: An earlier analysis of approximately 600 of the donors reported roughly 300 Gb of sequence data and 120 million or so unique TCR beta sequences from about 200 million T cells. An early release covering approximately 600 HLA-typed donors comprised about 310 gigabases of sequencing data and some 79 million unique TCR sequences. Of the approximately 400 genotyped donors, approximately 81% were placed in the genetic ancestry cluster associated with self-reported Caucasian donors. The study was designed to test whether signatures of past pathogen exposure could be identified by cataloging public T cell receptors. The study used immunosequencing to profile the T cell repertoires of approximately 650 subjects and linked those repertoires to cytomegalovirus serostatus. In addition to the first cohort of approximately 670 subjects, a separate validation cohort of over 90 different subjects was used. To predict cytomegalovirus infection status, the study brought together high-throughput TCR immunosequencing, statistical association of individual TCRs with disease status, and machine learning. To study patterns of TCR occurrence, a later analysis re-analyzed previously published TCR beta repertoires from hundreds of donors and added high-resolution HLA genotyping. Rather than drawing on any new phenotypic data, the later analysis identified candidate immune exposures from TCR beta sequences and the way those sequences occurred across donors. An earlier analysis of 450 to 750 of the donors used high-throughput TCR beta sequencing to judge whether each TCR beta V gene segment behaved as functional or pseudogenic. Alongside the repertoire data, information on donor age, sex, ethnicity and CMV serostatus was compiled. A later genetic analysis took genome-wide SNP genotypes for 398 of the 666 donors and used that subset as a discovery cohort. All discovery cohort repertoires had been generated using a single sequencing platform. HLA typing covered class I and class II loci at four-digit resolution. The number of typed donors differed by locus: roughly 629-640 for A, B, C, DRB1 and DQB1; roughly 510 for DQA1; 600 to 610 for DPA1; and around 490 for DPB1. Roughly 5 DR-DQ haplotypes were handled as single units for association and clustering, since linkage in the cohort was strong. On average, 235,054 unique TCR beta nucleotide sequences were sequenced per donor among some 430 genotyped donors of the cohort, with roughly 18% of those sequences being non-productive. What the authors observed across the whole study: Because counts were too low, roughly 18 rarely observed V segments, including chromosome 9 orphons, were left out of the earlier analysis of 587 of the donors. Because some donors lacked HLA typing at each locus, the association tests relied only on the typed subset. According to a later analysis, TCR association rates differed among HLA loci, with DRB1 alleles showing the most associated TCRs and HLA-C alleles showing the fewest. In an earlier analysis of a few hundred of the donors, most TCR beta V segments were observed in productive rearrangements about 87% or about 30% of the time, broadly matching IMGT annotations. In this cohort, only TCR beta chains were sequenced, and detectable features were limited by the absence of alpha or paired-chain data. Three of the identified cytomegalovirus-associated TCR beta chains were confirmed in vitro to be specific for cytomegalovirus antigens. While some public TCRs were present in many individuals, most TCR sequences turned up only very rarely across donors. A later genetic analysis associated a missense DCLRE1C variant with V-gene and J-gene trimming of TCR beta chains, and an independent cohort replicated the association. Most CMV-associated TCR beta chains appeared to be HLA-restricted in a later analysis, and the HLA associations seemed to be driven largely by CMV exposure. Strong co-occurrence of HLA alleles, especially DR and DQ, made assigning TCR associations to individual alleles difficult. The only immune exposure information available for the cohort was CMV serostatus. Roughly uniform sequencing depth across donors was assumed in presence/absence analyses, although this assumption may not hold. Correlated functional status among segregating V segments might reflect linkage disequilibrium, but an unknown experimental factor could not be ruled out. In the study, approximately 150 TCR beta chains were listed as associated with cytomegalovirus. According to a later analysis, parvovirus B19, influenza, CMV and Epstein-Barr virus appeared linked to several top co-occurrence clusters. In both the original and validation cohorts, the classifier was reported to diagnose cytomegalovirus status with high specificity and sensitivity. Specific HLA alleles were associated with 15,000 to 20,000 TCR beta sequences at a false discovery rate of 0.05 in a later analysis. Some IMGT-functional V segments, including TRBV6-2 and TRBV6-3, could not be distinguished by the 87-base-pair reads and were therefore excluded. According to the authors, the approach could potentially be generalized to other disease states and immunological phenotypes. A group of highly shared sequence variants was considered likely to be a technical artifact of the sequencing pipeline. Compared with equally common non-associated chains, HLA-associated TCR beta chains in a later analysis were more clonally expanded and had lower generation probabilities. Compared with the roughly 670-donor mean, donors in an Asian-associated ancestry cluster had fewer N-insertions in productive TCRs, according to a later genetic analysis. A further reported finding was that TCR beta sequences accurately predicted the HLA-A and HLA-B alleles for most subjects in the first cohort.

A word on this clone: The specificity of this receptor is unknown. Base quality data are lacking; no much larger clone is found one base away.

The cohort comprised several hundred healthy bone marrow donors. At the time of sampling, every cohort member was nominally healthy, though immune exposures that went unrecorded were likely present. The donor was CMV seropositive and was included in the group of 270 or so seropositive cohort members. A peripheral blood sample was collected from each donor, and TCR beta sequencing was performed on peripheral blood mononuclear cells. The Qiagen DNeasy Blood Extraction Kit was used to extract genomic DNA from the blood cell samples. Library prep was done by the immunoSEQ multiplex PCR assay. The multiplex PCR relied on a mix of 60 forward primers for TCR Vbeta segments and 13 reverse primers for TCR Jbeta segments. Amplification of the CDR3 region of rearranged TCR beta genes was performed with a multiplex PCR assay on genomic DNA. The Illumina HiSeq System was used to sequence the amplified TCR beta libraries as 87-base-pair reads. In the paper's pipeline: In a later analysis, tens of millions of unique TCR beta chains were counted across the 500 to 850 repertoires, and roughly 11 million of these chains were shared by at least two donors. Raw reads were error-corrected and collapsed into unique sequences with a nearest-neighbor algorithm that merged closely related sequences to remove PCR and sequencing errors. CDR3 sequences were aligned to IMGT reference sequences to assign V, D and J gene segments. For a sequence to be retained, at least a six-nucleotide match to both a V gene segment and a J gene segment was required. Rearrangements were called productive when the CDR3 lacked stop codons and stayed in frame with V and J; all others were non-productive. Following IMGT convention, CDR3 was defined as the stretch from the second conserved V-encoded cysteine to the conserved J-encoded phenylalanine. Sequences without an unambiguous match to a single V gene segment were excluded from the earlier analysis of approximately 600 of the donors. In an earlier analysis of some 590 of the donors, a V segment was called functional when productive rearrangements were above 56.7%, and segregating when the standard deviation between donors exceeded 5%. A statistical classification framework was built to diagnose cytomegalovirus status from the catalog of TCR beta chain sequences. In a later analysis, V and J genes were assigned by comparing TCR nucleotide sequences against IMGT/GENE-DB human TR gene sequences. A later analysis assigned CDR3 sequences and most-parsimonious VDJ recombination scenarios with the TCRdist pipeline. In a later analysis, each TCR beta chain was defined by its CDR3 amino acid sequence together with its V-gene family, and reads without a unique V-gene family were excluded. A later analysis removed 500 to 650 highly shared, low-generation-probability nucleotide sequences to deal with suspected cross-contamination and a sequencing artifact. In a later analysis, a clonal expansion index for each public chain was calculated from normalized within-repertoire ranks of inferred template counts. Generation probabilities in a later analysis came from a VDJ recombination model fitted to out-of-frame rearrangements, and those results were checked against IGoR. In a later analysis, TCR-TCR, TCR-HLA and TCR-CMV co-occurrence was scored with hypergeometric tests, and a repertoire-size bias correction was applied to TCR pairs. A later analysis estimated false discovery rates by permuting HLA or CMV assignments 20 times. In a later analysis, co-occurring TCRs were grouped using DBSCAN, and TCRdist sequence similarity was added for clustering within HLA-allele-positive subsets. Repertoires with fewer than 30,000 or more than 120,000 public chains were left out of co-occurrence clustering, as were a few repertoires with anomalous nucleotide sharing. Sourced from immuneACCESS, this table was stored by TCRdb with only in-frame sequences that have V and J called. A share of the clones is absent; for the studies checked, an unresolved V gene accounts for under half, and the remainder has no known explanation. The V and J calls and clone size come from that table; D and trimming were worked out from the DNA. The sample records under 150,000 clones, approximately 78% of which are singletons. The top ten clones comprise 5.9% of the sample.

For this chain, trimming is 4 bases at the V end and 3 bases at the J end, and the number of junction bases without a gene match is 14. Measured from the cysteine to the phenylalanine, the CDR3 is 17 residues long. The read is trimmed to its CDR3 DNA, 51 bases read in frame from base 1. The germline V gene (reference sequence) gives CDR1 as SGHNT and CDR2 as YYREEE. Material: PBMCs. The chain employs TRBV5-4 and TRBJ1-2; TRBD1 matches 8 bases in the middle. The receptor was derived from a woman in her 40s in good health and CMV-seropositive. The DNA sequence is as follows: TGTGCCAGCAGCCGGCCTCGGGACAGGATCGGGTACTATGGCTACACCTTC. This codes for CASSRPRDRIGYYGYTF.